Below are 12 T cell receptor beta chains sequenced from a single sample in a study of CD8 T cells in ankylosing spondylitis. TCRdb ran MiXCR on the 5' RACE reads and lists one entry per CDR3 protein. Among around 150,000 distinct CDR3 sequences listed, roughly 18% were seen once. The sequenced material came from blood, either unsorted or a sorted T cell fraction (not recorded which). Receptor source: a male donor with ankylosing spondylitis or in good health (not recorded which).

At least ten counts were recorded for this clonotype. The rearrangement joins TRBV5-1 to TRBJ2-7; no definite D call. The germline V gene encodes CDR1 SGHRS and CDR2 YFSETQ. This CDR3 comprises 13 residues. V lost 6 bases and J lost 4, with 14 bases in between. DNA of the CDR3: TGCGCCAGCAATCCAGGTAGTCCTTACGAGCAGTACTTC. Residues: CASNPGSPYEQYF.

This sequence joins TRBV20-1 and TRBJ1-1; D is uncertain. The V end lost 3 bases, the J end lost 4 bases, and 9 bases lay between the germline ends. The CDR3 has 12 amino acids. CDR1 and CDR2 from the germline V gene are DFQATT and SNEGSKA (reference sequence). CDR3 loop: CSASTASTEAFF. The CDR3 region has the DNA TGCAGTGCTAGTACAGCGTCCACTGAAGCTTTCTTT.

This clonotype was seen a handful of times. One junction end does not reproduce the germline sequence, and a read error may be involved. This rearrangement joins TRBV29-1 to TRBJ2-1; 7 nucleotides line up with TRBD2. This CDR3 is built from 17 residues. Germline V gene lookup returns CDR1 SQVTM and CDR2 ANQGSEA. The DNA for the CDR3 is TGCAGCGTGGAAGCAATTGGGGCGGGAGCTGTCTACAATGAGCAGTTCTTC. It specifies CSVEAIGAGAVYNEQFF.

This clonotype occurred many times. The rearrangement uses TRBV14 and TRBJ2-6; D gene unclear. Looked up from germline, CDR1 is SGHDN and CDR2 is FVKESK. The V end was cut by 8 bases, the J end by 4 bases, with 12 bases between. The CDR3 totals 14 residues. CDR3 protein: CASGRESGANVLTF. CDR3 nucleotide sequence: TGTGCCAGCGGTAGGGAATCCGGGGCCAACGTCCTGACTTTC.

J is TRBJ2-2 and V is TRBV6-5, with D tentatively TRBD1 or TRBD2 (7 bases each). The ends were cut back, 2 bases at V and 5 bases at J, with 15 bases in the middle. Germline CDR1 reads MNHEY; CDR2 reads SVGAGI. This CDR3 spans 16 amino acids. The CDR3 DNA reads TGTGCCAGCAGTTACCAGGGGGGGCGCGGGACCGGGGAGCTGTTTTTT. Translation: CASSYQGGRGTGELFF.

In its sample, this clonotype was seen many times. The rearrangement uses TRBV20-1 and TRBJ1-5, with D uncertain. The CDR3 extends over 15 amino acids. Germline CDR1 and CDR2: DFQATT and SNEGSKA (reference sequence). Trimming removed 0 bases at V and 0 bases at J, with 9 bases between. The CDR3 protein is CSARDSRYSNQPQHF. CDR3 DNA sequence: TGCAGTGCTAGAGATAGCCGATATAGCAATCAGCCCCAGCATTTT.

This clonotype was counted between two and nine times. The gene calls are TRBV4-1 and TRBJ1-5; D perhaps matches TRBD1 (5 bases). V gave up 0 bases and J gave up 0 bases, with 21 bases separating them. Per the germline V gene, CDR1 is MGHRA and CDR2 is YSYEKL. The CDR3 is 20 residues long. The CDR3 sequence is CASSQETGPRDIYSNQPQHF. CDR3 DNA: TGCGCCAGCAGCCAAGAAACGGGGCCTAGGGATATCTATAGCAATCAGCCCCAGCATTTT.

A few counts support this clonotype. This chain joins TRBV30 and TRBJ2-1; 8 bases fit TRBD2. The V gene's germline CDR1 is GTSNPN and CDR2 SVGIG (reference sequence). V lost 5 bases, J lost 8 bases, and 14 bases stayed unmatched. The CDR3 runs to 15 residues. CDR3 sequence reads: CAWSASLALADEQFF. The CDR3 DNA reads TGTGCCTGGTCAGCGTCGCTTGCACTAGCGGATGAGCAGTTCTTC.

This clonotype came up many times. The chain recombines TRBV5-1 with TRBJ2-1; D is ambiguous. The V gene lost 0 bases and the J gene lost 0 bases, with 7 bases spanning the gap. Germline V lookup: CDR1 SGHRS, CDR2 YFSETQ. CDR3 size: 15 residues. CDR3 sequence: CASSLGQSSYNEQFF. Here the CDR3 DNA reads TGCGCCAGCAGCTTGGGACAAAGCTCCTACAATGAGCAGTTCTTC.

The V gene is TRBV28, the J gene TRBJ1-2; TRBD1 might be the D (5 bases). The CDR3 is made up of 14 amino acids. Germline CDR1 is MDHEN and CDR2 is SYDVKM. Trimming left V 6 bases short and J 4 bases short, with 15 bases between. The CDR3 DNA is TGTGCCAGCAGCCCCGGGGGTGGAATCTATGGCTACACCTTC. Protein: CASSPGGGIYGYTF.

The sample holds a few counts of this clonotype. The genes are TRBV28 and TRBJ2-1, with D possibly being TRBD1 or TRBD2 (5 bases each). CDR3 length: 16 amino acids. CDR1 MDHEN and CDR2 SYDVKM come from the germline V gene. V gave up 1 base and J gave up 9 bases, with 19 bases separating them. CDR3 nucleotides: TGTGCCAGCAGTTTATCGAGGTCAGGGAGTCGTAGTGAGCAGTTCTTC. Translated: CASSLSRSGSRSEQFF.

This clonotype was seen ten or more times. The chain is built from TRBV20-1 and TRBJ2-7, with TRBD2 identical over 9 bases. The CDR3 has 16 amino acids. The germline gives CDR1 DFQATT, CDR2 SNEGSKA (reference sequence). V dropped 0 bases and J dropped 7; count of bases not matched to a gene: 13. This chain's CDR3 is CSARDGGGREGREQYF. The DNA of the CDR3 is TGCAGTGCTAGAGATGGTGGCGGGAGGGAGGGGCGAGAGCAGTACTTC.